This TCR beta chain was identified during a study of somatic mutations in cytotoxic T cells in rheumatoid arthritis. Whole-study context: Sorting by flow gave nearly 100% purity for some V beta antibody-stained T-cell populations, including V beta1+ cells sequenced for TCRB.

With regard to this clone: The target antigen is unknown.

General study points: Unlike healthy controls, rheumatoid arthritis patients had CD8+ clonality that increased with age. Compared with age-matched healthy controls, rheumatoid arthritis patients did not differ significantly in CD8+ T-cell clonality.

Profiling relied on immunoSEQ multiplex PCR, and the TCRdb table lists in-frame clones only, not all of them. Of 1,300 to 1,500 clones listed, 76% are singletons. The J segment lost 0 bases and the V segment lost 0 bases, leaving 3 bases of the junction unmatched. The CDR3 is 16 amino acids. Germline lookup yields CDR1 SGHNT and CDR2 YYREEE (reference sequence). The sequenced sample was CD8+ T cells sorted from blood. This TCR was sampled from an adult with rheumatoid arthritis. The V and J genes are TRBV5-4 and TRBJ2-1; 7 bases fit TRBD2. The CDR3 sequence: CASSLGGGTSYNEQFF. In DNA form, the CDR3 reads TGTGCCAGCAGCTTGGGCGGGGGAACCTCCTACAATGAGCAGTTCTTC.